The TCR beta chain described here comes from a study of cytomegalovirus exposure and HLA in healthy donors. Study at large: Prior work identified around 120 million unique TCR beta sequences in 150 million to 200 million T cells.

Whole-study findings and limits: Further analysis was carried out later, and it showed several of the most significant clusters appearing linked to common viral pathogens. Sequencing likely produced, as an artifact, a cluster of highly shared sequence variants.

The CDR3 sequence is 15 residues long. J was trimmed by 3 bases and V by 5 bases; bases with no gene match: 5. Germline V gives CDR1 SGHVS, CDR2 FQNEAQ. Comment on this clone: Its target is not known.

A multiplex PCR was run with 60 Vbeta primers and 13 Jbeta primers. Profiling relied on immunoSEQ multiplex PCR, and the TCRdb table lists in-frame clones only, not all of them. The table shows 110,000 or so clones, with 69% occurring only once. While unrecorded immune exposures were likely, the donors were nominally healthy when sampled. This TCR was sampled from a young man in good health and CMV-seronegative. The genes are TRBV7-8 and TRBJ1-2; 11 bases align to TRBD1. The source material was PBMCs. CDR3 amino acids: CASSPGTGGDYGYTF. In DNA form, the CDR3 reads TGTGCCAGCAGCCCCGGGACAGGGGGTGACTATGGCTACACCTTC.